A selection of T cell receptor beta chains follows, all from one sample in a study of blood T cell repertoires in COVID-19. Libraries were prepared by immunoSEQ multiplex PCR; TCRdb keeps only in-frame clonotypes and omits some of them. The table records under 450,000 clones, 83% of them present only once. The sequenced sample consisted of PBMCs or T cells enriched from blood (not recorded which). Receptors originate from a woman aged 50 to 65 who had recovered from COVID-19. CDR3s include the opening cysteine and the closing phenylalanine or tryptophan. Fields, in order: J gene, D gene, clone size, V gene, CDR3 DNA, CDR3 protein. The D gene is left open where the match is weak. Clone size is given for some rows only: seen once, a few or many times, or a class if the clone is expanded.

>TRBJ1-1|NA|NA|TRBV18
TGTGCCAGCTCACCGAGTCTTAACACTGAAGCTTTCTTT
CASSPSLNTEAFF
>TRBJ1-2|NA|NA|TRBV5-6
TGTGCCAGCAGCTTCACAGGGAGCTATGGCTACACCTTC
CASSFTGSYGYTF
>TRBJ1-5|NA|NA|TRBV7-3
TGTGCCAGCAGCTTAAAGACCGCACCTCCTAGTAGCGAACAGCCCCAGCATTTT
CASSLKTAPPSSEQPQHF
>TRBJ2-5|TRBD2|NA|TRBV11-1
TGTGCCAGCAGCCGGAACCCGGGAGGGTACCAAGAGACCCAGTACTTC
CASSRNPGGYQETQYF
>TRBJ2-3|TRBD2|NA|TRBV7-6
TGTGCCAGCAGACGGGAGGGCGGGGCCGATACGCAGTATTTT
CASRREGGADTQYF
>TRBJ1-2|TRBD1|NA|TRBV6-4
TGTGCCAGCAGTGACAGCCCGGGACAGTCCTATGGCTACACCTTC
CASSDSPGQSYGYTF
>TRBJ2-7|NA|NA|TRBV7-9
TGTGCCAGCAGCTTAGCGGGGACACCAGCCTACGAGCAGTACTTC
CASSLAGTPAYEQYF
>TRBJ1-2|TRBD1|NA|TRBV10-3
TGTGCCATCAATATCGGGACAGTTGGGTATGGCTACACCTTC
CAINIGTVGYGYTF
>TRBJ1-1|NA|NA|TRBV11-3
TGTGCCAGCAGCTCCAATGCCGGGACTGAAGCTTTCTTT
CASSSNAGTEAFF
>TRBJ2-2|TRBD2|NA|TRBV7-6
TGTGCCAGCAGCTTAGTAGCGGGAGAGAACACCGGGGAGCTGTTTTTT
CASSLVAGENTGELFF
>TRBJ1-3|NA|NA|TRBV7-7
TGTGCTAGCAGCTCCCACAAGGGAAACACCATATATTTT
CASSSHKGNTIYF
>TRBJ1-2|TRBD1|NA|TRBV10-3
TGTGCCATCACTTCGGACAGGGGCAGCTATGGCTACACCTTC
CAITSDRGSYGYTF
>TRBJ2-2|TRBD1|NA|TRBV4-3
TGCGCCAGCAGCCAAGATCCTTCAGGGGGTAGGGGGACCGGGGAGCTGTTTTTT
CASSQDPSGGRGTGELFF
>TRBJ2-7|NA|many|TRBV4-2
TGTGCCAGCAGCCAAGGTTGGCAGGGGTTCGGGGAGCAGTACTTC
CASSQGWQGFGEQYF
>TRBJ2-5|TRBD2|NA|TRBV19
TGTGCCAGTAGTACGGGACTAGCGGGAGTAACAATTGAGACCCAGTACTTC
CASSTGLAGVTIETQYF
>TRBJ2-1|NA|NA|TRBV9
TGTGCCAGCAGCACCGGGACAAAATACAATGAGCAGTTCTTC
CASSTGTKYNEQFF
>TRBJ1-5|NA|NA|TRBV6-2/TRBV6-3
TGTGCCAGCAGTCCCATCTTAGGGACTTCAATCGGGAATCAGCCCCAGCATTTT
CASSPILGTSIGNQPQHF
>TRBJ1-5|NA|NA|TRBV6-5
TGTGCCAGCAGTTACTCGAATAGTCAGCCCCAGCATTTT
CASSYSNSQPQHF
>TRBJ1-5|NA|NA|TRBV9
TGTGCCAGCAGCGTAGAAGGGGGGGGCACGCCCCAGCATTTT
CASSVEGGGTPQHF
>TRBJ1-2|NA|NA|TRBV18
TGTGCCAGCTCCCCCTTACCCGGGTCCCTGGGGCTTGGCTACACCTTC
CASSPLPGSLGLGYTF
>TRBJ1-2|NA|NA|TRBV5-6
TGTGCCAGCAGCCCACGCCCGGAGGATGGCTACACCTTC
CASSPRPEDGYTF
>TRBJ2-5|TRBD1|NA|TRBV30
TGTGCCTGGAGACTGGGACAGGGGGGGAGAGAGACCCAGTACTTC
CAWRLGQGGRETQYF
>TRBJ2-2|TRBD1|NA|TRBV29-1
TGCAGCGTTGTTGATTGGACAGGGAACACCGGGGAGCTGTTTTTT
CSVVDWTGNTGELFF
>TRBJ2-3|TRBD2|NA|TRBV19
TGTGCCAGTAGTATAGCCGACGGACTAGCGGGATTGCCAGATACGCAGTATTTT
CASSIADGLAGLPDTQYF
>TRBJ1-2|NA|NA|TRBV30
TGTGCCTGGAGCGGGTTTGGCTATGGCTACACCTTC
CAWSGFGYGYTF
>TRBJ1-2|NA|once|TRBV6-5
TGTGCCAGCAGAACCGGGGACTATGGCTACACCTTC
CASRTGDYGYTF
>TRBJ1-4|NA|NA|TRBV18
TGTGCCAGCTCACCAGGGACACCAGATGAAAAACTGTTTTTT
CASSPGTPDEKLFF
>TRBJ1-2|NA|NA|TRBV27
TGTGCCAGCAGTCCCCGATCCCGGGGAAGAGATGGCTACACCTTC
CASSPRSRGRDGYTF
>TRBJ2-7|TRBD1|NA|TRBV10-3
TGTGCCATCAGCGTCTCCGGACAGGGTCGCGAGCAGTACTTC
CAISVSGQGREQYF
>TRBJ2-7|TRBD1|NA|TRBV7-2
TGTGCCAGCAGCTTATATCTCGGGACAGGGTACGAGCAGTACTTC
CASSLYLGTGYEQYF
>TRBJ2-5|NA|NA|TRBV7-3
TGTGCCAGCAGCCTAGTCGGAGCGGCTGAAGAGACCCAGTACTTC
CASSLVGAAEETQYF
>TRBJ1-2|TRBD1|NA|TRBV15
TGTGCCACGGGAACAGGGGGTAGTGGCTACACCTTC
CATGTGGSGYTF